The entry below describes one TCR beta chain. Antigen unknown. This sample is drawn from a study of response to subunit inactivated influenza vaccine. Overall study findings and caveats: Few additional T cells are recruited per seasonal influenza vaccination, authors suggested.

TCRdb recomputed calls from the RT-PCR reads with MiXCR, one row per CDR3 protein. The table has hundreds of thousands of distinct CDR3 sequences, about 15% seen once. J lost 1 base, V lost 3 bases, and 7 bases had no gene match. This CDR3 is 18 amino acids long. The germline V gene has CDR1 MNHEY and CDR2 SVGEGT. The sequence was obtained from a man in his fifties or sixties who received an inactivated influenza vaccine. The input for sequencing was PBMCs from blood, taken roughly 12 days after vaccination. The V and J genes are TRBV6-2 or TRBV6-3 and TRBJ2-2; 11 nucleotides match TRBD2. The CDR3: CASSYTSGGRWNTGELFF. The CDR3 coding sequence is TGTGCCAGCAGTTATACTAGCGGGGGAAGATGGAACACCGGGGAGCTGTTTTTT.